This TCR beta chain was captured by sequencing in a study of blood T cell repertoires in COVID-19. About the research overall: COVID-19 samples, acute and convalescent, were from the United States, Italy and Spain. T cells, B-cell-depleted T cells, or PBMCs provided the cDNA or gDNA that served as material.

Methods used by the authors: Reference gene primer amplification yielded estimated nucleated cell counts. Data came from immunoSEQ multiplex PCR; TCRdb stores just in-frame clones and leaves some out. That table is the source of V, J and clone size, and D and trimming were worked out from the DNA. The table lists around 45,000 clones, under 85% of them singletons, with roughly 8.2% in the top ten. The TCR originated in a man aged 80 or over in a cohort sampled during active COVID-19. Source material: peripheral blood.

For the CDR3, the DNA is TGTGCCAGCTCCCCAAGGGACAGCCCTTCTGGCTACACCTTC. It is translated as CASSPRDSPSGYTF. The chain is built from TRBV18 and TRBJ1-2; 7 nucleotides line up with TRBD1. CDR3 size: 14 residues. With V trimmed by 6 bases and J by 7 bases, 11 bases remained unmatched. Germline assignment: CDR1 KGHSH and CDR2 LQKENI.